This TCR beta chain is from a study of blood T cell repertoires in COVID-19. With 4 bases removed from V and 4 bases from J, the gap between germline ends came to 14 bases. The CDR3 is 15 residues long. The V gene's germline CDR1 is SGHRS and CDR2 YFSETQ. Profiling relied on immunoSEQ multiplex PCR, and the TCRdb table lists in-frame clones only, not all of them. The table lists approximately 280,000 clones, about nine tenths of them singletons. The specimen sequenced was PBMCs or T cells enriched from blood (not recorded which). The J gene is TRBJ2-2, the V gene TRBV5-1, with D uncertain. The source is a woman in her sixties who had recovered from COVID-19. Here the CDR3 DNA reads TGCGCCAGCAGCCCTCAGGATGGGTCCACCGGGGAGCTGTTTTTT. Its translation is CASSPQDGSTGELFF.